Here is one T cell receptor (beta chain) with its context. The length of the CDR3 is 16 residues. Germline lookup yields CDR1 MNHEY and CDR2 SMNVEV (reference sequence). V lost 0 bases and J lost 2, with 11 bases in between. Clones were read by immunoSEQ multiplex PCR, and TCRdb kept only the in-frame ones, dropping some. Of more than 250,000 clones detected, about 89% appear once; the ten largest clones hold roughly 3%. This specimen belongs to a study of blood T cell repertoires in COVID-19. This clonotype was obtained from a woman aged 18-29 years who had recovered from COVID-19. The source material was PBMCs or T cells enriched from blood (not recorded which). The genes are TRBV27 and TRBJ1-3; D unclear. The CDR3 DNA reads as TGTGCCAGCAGTTTATCGTCCCCCCCCGCTGGAAACACCATATATTTT. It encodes CASSLSSPPAGNTIYF.